These T cell receptor beta chains were read from a single sample in a study of long-term antiretroviral therapy in people with HIV. This table comes from immunoSEQ multiplex PCR, and its TCRdb copy is limited to in-frame clones, with some not included. The data contain 25,000 to 35,000 clones, about 90% of them singletons. Here the sequenced sample was unsorted PBMCs, taken 1.8 years after starting antiretroviral therapy. The source is a woman under 30 with HIV. Both conserved end residues are part of each CDR3. The D gene is left open where the match is weak. Size is omitted from some rows. Given values are once, few, many or a class for expanded clones.

clone size	V gene	D gene	J gene	CDR3 protein	CDR3 DNA
NA	TRBV7-2	NA	TRBJ1-2	CASRRGQAAYGYTF	TGTGCCAGCAGAAGGGGCCAGGCGGCCTATGGCTACACCTTC
NA	TRBV19	TRBD1	TRBJ1-1	CASSTPSFGTGNTEAFF	TGTGCCAGTAGTACGCCATCGTTCGGGACAGGGAACACTGAAGCTTTCTTT
NA	TRBV6-4	NA	TRBJ1-1	CASSDSNGSYLNTEAFF	TGTGCCAGCAGTGACTCGAACGGATCCTATTTGAACACTGAAGCTTTCTTT
NA	TRBV12-1	NA	TRBJ2-3	CASSFAEGALTDTQYF	NA
NA	TRBV27	NA	TRBJ2-1	CASRRPGTGSYNEQFF	TGTGCCAGCAGGCGCCCCGGGACTGGTTCCTACAATGAGCAGTTCTTC
NA	TRBV5-1	NA	TRBJ2-6	CASSLESGAGANVLTF	TGCGCCAGCAGCTTGGAGTCGGGAGCTGGGGCCAACGTCCTGACTTTC
NA	TRBV10-2	TRBD2	TRBJ2-7	CASRSSGATYEQYF	TGCGCCAGCAGATCCAGCGGGGCCACCTACGAGCAGTACTTC
NA	TRBV5-4	NA	TRBJ2-5	CASSLAQVEETQYF	TGTGCCAGCAGCTTGGCCCAGGTGGAGGAGACCCAGTACTTC
NA	TRBV2	TRBD1	TRBJ1-6	CASSPGQSDSPLHF	TGTGCCAGCAGCCCGGGACAGTCGGATTCACCCCTCCACTTT
NA	TRBV4-3	TRBD1	TRBJ1-1	CASSQPRQGLNTEAFF	TGCGCCAGCAGCCAGCCCAGACAGGGATTGAACACTGAAGCTTTCTTT
NA	TRBV18	TRBD2	TRBJ2-7	CASSPPLAGGPEQYF	TGTGCCAGCTCACCACCGCTAGCGGGAGGGCCCGAGCAGTACTTC
NA	TRBV6-6	NA	TRBJ2-4	CASSYPQGGIQNIQYF	TGTGCCAGCAGTTACCCTCAGGGAGGCATCCAAAACATTCAGTACTTC
NA	TRBV28	TRBD2	TRBJ2-3	CASSFRTSGDTQYF	TGTGCCAGCAGTTTCAGGACTAGCGGGGATACGCAGTATTTT
NA	TRBV9	TRBD2	TRBJ2-1	CASSPWTSGRSEQFF	TGTGCCAGCAGCCCCTGGACTAGCGGGAGAAGTGAGCAGTTCTTC
NA	TRBV27	NA	TRBJ1-1	CASSSTALETEAFF	TGTGCCAGCAGTTCGACAGCATTGGAGACTGAAGCTTTCTTT
NA	TRBV11-2	TRBD1	TRBJ2-7	CASSLDLGGPLSYEQYF	TGTGCCAGCAGCTTAGATCTAGGGGGCCCCCTCTCCTACGAGCAGTACTTC
NA	TRBV20-1	TRBD2	TRBJ2-7	CSPTGGYEQYF	TGCAGTCCAACGGGGGGATACGAGCAGTACTTC
NA	TRBV7-2	TRBD2	TRBJ2-7	CASGASGVREQYF	TGTGCCAGCGGGGCTAGCGGTGTACGTGAGCAGTACTTC
NA	TRBV28	NA	TRBJ2-2	CASSLTGNTGELFF	TGTGCCAGCAGTTTAACAGGGAACACCGGGGAGCTGTTTTTT
once	TRBV19	NA	TRBJ1-4	CASSPPGTNEKLFF	TGTGCCAGTAGCCCACCGGGCACGAATGAAAAACTGTTTTTT
NA	TRBV25-1	TRBD2	TRBJ2-7	CARRGLGDGGNEQYF	TGTGCCAGAAGGGGACTAGGGGATGGAGGTAACGAGCAGTACTTC
NA	TRBV7-2	NA	TRBJ2-7	CASSLGLNYEQYF	TGTGCCAGCAGCTTAGGTCTCAACTACGAGCAGTACTTC
NA	TRBV6-5	TRBD2	TRBJ2-7	CASRPKRSSGSRQYF	TGTGCCAGCAGGCCTAAGAGGAGTAGCGGGAGTCGGCAGTACTTC